This T cell receptor (beta chain) emerged from a study of T-cell reconstitution after alpha-beta-depleted transplantation in children. The TCRbeta library was prepared with unique molecular identifiers. TCRdb re-called the PCR reads with MiXCR, one entry per CDR3 protein. Here the sample spans some 500,000 distinct CDR3 sequences, approximately 30% being singletons. In germline, CDR1 is SGHTA, CDR2 FQGNSA. The V segment lost 5 bases and the J segment 6 bases; nucleotides outside the gene matches: 7. The CDR3 is 15 residues long. The V and J genes are TRBV7-2 and TRBJ1-5, with TRBD1 matching 10 bases. The sequence was collected from a human donor who donated a stem cell graft to a child with aplastic anemia. This sample comprised PBMCs from the stem cell graft donor, obtained from the stem cell graft. CDR3 bases: TGTGCCAGCAGCACCGGGACAGGGGTTGGTCAGCCCCAGCATTTT. Protein product: CASSTGTGVGQPQHF.